Each of the 5 T cell receptor beta chains below was sequenced from the same sample in a study of blood T cells in healthy people across ages. It was with a sample-barcoded 5' primer and a J-beta primer mix that a second PCR of roughly 6 to 12 cycles was run. TCRdb independently ran MiXCR on the 5' RACE reads; one entry per CDR3 protein. This sample has hundreds of thousands of distinct CDR3 sequences, with about 30% found just once. Sample: blood. The receptor set was obtained from an elderly woman in good health.

This clonotype was detected many times. This sequence joins TRBV6-6 and TRBJ1-2; no definite D call. The CDR3 loop spans 14 amino acids. Trimming stripped 5 bases from V and 8 bases from J, with 18 bases between. CDR1 is MNHNY, CDR2 SVGAGI, per germline (reference sequence). The CDR3 coding sequence is TGTGCCAGCAGTCTCGACGGAACATCTTTAGGCTACACCTTC. It encodes CASSLDGTSLGYTF.

This rearrangement joins TRBV9 to TRBJ1-1; D gene ambiguous. Germline V CDR1 and CDR2: SGDLS, YYNGEE. The CDR3 sequence is 13 residues long. Trimming pared 3 bases from V and 1 base from J, leaving 7 bases between. DNA of the CDR3: TGTGCCAGCAGCGGCGATTCGAACACTGAAGCTTTCTTT. Translated: CASSGDSNTEAFF.

This clonotype was seen at least ten times. The CDR3 DNA reads as TGTGCCAGCAGCCCGGGGACAAACGACGCAACTAATGAAAAACTGTTTTTT. This encodes CASSPGTNDATNEKLFF. This chain uses TRBV7-3 with TRBJ1-4, with a possible D match to TRBD1 (6 bases). This CDR3 has 17 residues. CDR1 is SGHTA and CDR2 is FQGTGA in the germline V gene. With 5 bases removed from V and 0 bases from J, the gap between germline ends came to 16 bases.

To note about this clonotype: Since a much larger clone is just one base distant, this may be a read error. The chain joins TRBV5-1 to TRBJ1-6; 7 bases match TRBD1. The CDR3 loop spans 14 amino acids. Germline CDR1 reads SGHRS; CDR2 reads YFSETQ. Trimming removed 10 bases from V and 8 bases from J; junction bases left unmatched: 12. The CDR3, as DNA: TGCGCCGGCGCGGGACAGACACGGGATTCACCCCTCCACTTT. This sequence encodes CAGAGQTRDSPLHF.

This clonotype was counted ten times or more. This chain connects TRBV5-6 to TRBJ2-3; TRBD1 agrees at 8 bases. The CDR3 consists of 16 residues. J was trimmed by 5 bases and V by 0 bases; bases with no gene match: 8. Germline V gene data show CDR1 as SGHDT and CDR2 as YYEEEE. The CDR3 DNA reads TGTGCCAGCAGCTTGGGCAGGGGGCCTTCTGGAGATACGCAGTATTTT. Amino acids: CASSLGRGPSGDTQYF.